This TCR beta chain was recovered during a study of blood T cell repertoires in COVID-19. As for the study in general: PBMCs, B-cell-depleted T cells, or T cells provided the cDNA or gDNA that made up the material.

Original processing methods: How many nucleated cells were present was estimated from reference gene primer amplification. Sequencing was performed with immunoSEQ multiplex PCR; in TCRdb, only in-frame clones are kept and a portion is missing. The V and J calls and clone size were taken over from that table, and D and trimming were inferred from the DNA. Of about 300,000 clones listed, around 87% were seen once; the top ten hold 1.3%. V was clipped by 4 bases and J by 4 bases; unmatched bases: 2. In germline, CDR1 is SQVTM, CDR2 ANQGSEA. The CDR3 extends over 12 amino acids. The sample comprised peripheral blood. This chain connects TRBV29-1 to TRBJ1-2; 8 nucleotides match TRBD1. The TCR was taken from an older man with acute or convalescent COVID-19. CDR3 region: CSVAGQAYGYTF. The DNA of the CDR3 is TGCAGCGTTGCGGGACAGGCCTATGGCTACACCTTC.